The rows below give T cell receptor beta chains drawn from one sample of a study of T cell responses to AZD1222 COVID-19 vaccine. Sequenced by immunoSEQ multiplex PCR; TCRdb stores in-frame clones only, minus some. The table has roughly 70,000 clones, 90% to 95% seen once. Sample: peripheral blood, taken 28 days after the second dose of the MenACWY control vaccine. These receptors were obtained from an adult who received the MenACWY meningococcal vaccine as a control. CDR3s leave out the opening cysteine and the closing phenylalanine or tryptophan. Each record gives: V gene, CDR3 protein.

V gene: TRBV3-1/TRBV3-2
CDR3 protein: ASSFPSRGQETQY

V gene: TRBV5-1
CDR3 protein: ASRQNTAGAYYEQY

V gene: TRBV27
CDR3 protein: ASSFGTGGAEQY

V gene: TRBV7-9
CDR3 protein: ASTSRVSGNTIY

V gene: TRBV7-3
CDR3 protein: ASRLGPGELF

V gene: TRBV4-1
CDR3 protein: ASSQARGGSYEQY

V gene: TRBV28
CDR3 protein: ASSVRGGTGNNQPQH

V gene: TRBV30
CDR3 protein: AWSRVDRVAYGYT

V gene: TRBV2
CDR3 protein: ASSARVTPTPGGYT

V gene: TRBV19
CDR3 protein: ASSLTSGSLDTQY

V gene: TRBV30
CDR3 protein: AWAGTGSLGVEAF

V gene: TRBV11-1
CDR3 protein: ASSPRKGARGEQF

V gene: TRBV2
CDR3 protein: ASSEMEVTGGGTDTQY

V gene: TRBV6-5
CDR3 protein: ASSYSTTGEAF

V gene: TRBV27
CDR3 protein: ASSRAQSRSPLH

V gene: TRBV29-1
CDR3 protein: SVEAGGVGEQF

V gene: TRBV2
CDR3 protein: ASGAFPETQY

V gene: TRBV6-5
CDR3 protein: ASSYSGGDGPQH

V gene: TRBV5-6
CDR3 protein: ASSPRFGGRETQY

V gene: TRBV30
CDR3 protein: AWSVTGVTQY

V gene: TRBV2
CDR3 protein: ASSDRDRGPNPASEQY

V gene: TRBV28
CDR3 protein: ASSLGTGVAEKLF

V gene: TRBV7-9
CDR3 protein: ASSLGLGENQPQH

V gene: TRBV18
CDR3 protein: ASSQGGQGQNIQY

V gene: TRBV28
CDR3 protein: ASTQGGRVVDTQY

V gene: TRBV18
CDR3 protein: ASSPRATNEKLF

V gene: TRBV7-3
CDR3 protein: ASSLRRTLSYNEQF

V gene: TRBV19
CDR3 protein: ASSIGGNNEQF

V gene: TRBV5-5
CDR3 protein: ASSLGSSGANVLT

V gene: TRBV28
CDR3 protein: ASGSNWQVSF

V gene: TRBV4-2
CDR3 protein: ASSPEAAGYEQF

V gene: TRBV7-2
CDR3 protein: ASSIRDRGRGSPLH

V gene: TRBV12-3/TRBV12-4
CDR3 protein: ASSHPTAF

V gene: TRBV11-2
CDR3 protein: ASSLGTEAF

V gene: TRBV9
CDR3 protein: ASSPSGYEQY

V gene: TRBV27
CDR3 protein: ASKGPNYGYT

V gene: TRBV28
CDR3 protein: ASLGGGYYEQY

V gene: TRBV7-2
CDR3 protein: ASSFSGPPYEQY

V gene: TRBV29-1
CDR3 protein: SVEPGTRGGYT

V gene: TRBV19
CDR3 protein: ASSGTGGNQPQH

V gene: TRBV14
CDR3 protein: ASSQVIHEKLF

V gene: TRBV6-2/TRBV6-3
CDR3 protein: ASSRGDRTQY

V gene: TRBV10-3
CDR3 protein: AISSEETQY

V gene: TRBV7-9
CDR3 protein: ASSPRDTLSYNEQF

V gene: TRBV21-1
CDR3 protein: ASSKGPDGAKNIQY

V gene: TRBV27
CDR3 protein: ASRAGGGGYT

V gene: TRBV7-2
CDR3 protein: ASSLTVGKSEAF

V gene: TRBV19
CDR3 protein: ASTLSGIQH

V gene: TRBV19
CDR3 protein: ASSPVTGGNEQF

V gene: TRBV24-1
CDR3 protein: ATSDARTGDQPQH

V gene: TRBV7-2
CDR3 protein: ASSPPRGSSYEQY

V gene: TRBV30
CDR3 protein: AWGTSELPYEQY